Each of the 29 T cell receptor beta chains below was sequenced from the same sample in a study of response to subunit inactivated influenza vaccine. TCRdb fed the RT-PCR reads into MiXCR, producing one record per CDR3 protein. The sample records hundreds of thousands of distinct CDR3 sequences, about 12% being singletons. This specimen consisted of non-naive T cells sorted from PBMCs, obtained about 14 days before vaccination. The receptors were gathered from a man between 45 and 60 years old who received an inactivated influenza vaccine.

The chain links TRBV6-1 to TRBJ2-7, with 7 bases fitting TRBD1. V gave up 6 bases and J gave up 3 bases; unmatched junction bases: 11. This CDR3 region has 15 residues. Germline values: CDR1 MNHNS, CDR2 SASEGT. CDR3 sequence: CASSAGTAVSYEQYF. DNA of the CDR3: TGTGCCAGCAGCGCCGGGACAGCCGTGAGCTACGAGCAGTACTTC.

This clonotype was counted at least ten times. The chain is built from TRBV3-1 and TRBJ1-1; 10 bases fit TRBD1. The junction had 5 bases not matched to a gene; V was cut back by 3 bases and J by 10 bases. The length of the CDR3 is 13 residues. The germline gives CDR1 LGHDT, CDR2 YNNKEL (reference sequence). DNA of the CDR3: TGTGCCAGCAGCCAGTCCAGGGACAGGGGAGCTTTCTTT. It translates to CASSQSRDRGAFF.

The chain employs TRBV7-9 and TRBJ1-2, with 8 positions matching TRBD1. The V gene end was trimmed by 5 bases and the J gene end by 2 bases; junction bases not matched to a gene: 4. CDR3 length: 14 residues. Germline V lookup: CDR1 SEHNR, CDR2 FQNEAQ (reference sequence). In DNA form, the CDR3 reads TGTGCCAGCAGCCCTTGGGACAGGAACTATGGCTACACCTTC. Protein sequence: CASSPWDRNYGYTF.

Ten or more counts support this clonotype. The CDR3, as DNA: TGTGCCAGCAGCCAATCCCTCACTAGCGTACGCACAGATACGCAGTATTTT. Encoded protein: CASSQSLTSVRTDTQYF. The rearrangement uses TRBV4-2 and TRBJ2-3; 7 nucleotides align to TRBD2. Unmatched junction bases numbered 9, after V lost 2 bases and J lost 1 base. CDR1 and CDR2 (germline): LGHNA, YNFKEQ. This CDR3 spans 17 amino acids.

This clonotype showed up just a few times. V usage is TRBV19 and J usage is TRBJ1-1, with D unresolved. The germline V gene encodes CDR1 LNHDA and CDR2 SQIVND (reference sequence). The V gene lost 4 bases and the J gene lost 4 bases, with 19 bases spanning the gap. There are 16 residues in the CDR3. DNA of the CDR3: TGTGCCAGTAGTACCCGGTATAGGCGACAAAGCACTGAAGCTTTCTTT. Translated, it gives CASSTRYRRQSTEAFF.

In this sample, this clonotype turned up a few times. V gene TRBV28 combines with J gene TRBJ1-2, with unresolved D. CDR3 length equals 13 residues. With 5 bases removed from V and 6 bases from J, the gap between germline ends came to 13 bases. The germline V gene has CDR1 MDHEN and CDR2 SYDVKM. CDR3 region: CASSPLTENGYTF. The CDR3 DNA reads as TGTGCCAGCAGTCCTCTTACAGAAAATGGCTACACCTTC.

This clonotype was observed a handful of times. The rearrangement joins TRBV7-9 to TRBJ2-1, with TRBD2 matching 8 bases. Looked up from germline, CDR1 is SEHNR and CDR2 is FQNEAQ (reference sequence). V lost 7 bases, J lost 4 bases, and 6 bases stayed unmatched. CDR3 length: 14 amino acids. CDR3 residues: CASTLLADYNEQFF. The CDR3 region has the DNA TGTGCCAGCACCCTACTAGCGGATTACAATGAGCAGTTCTTC.

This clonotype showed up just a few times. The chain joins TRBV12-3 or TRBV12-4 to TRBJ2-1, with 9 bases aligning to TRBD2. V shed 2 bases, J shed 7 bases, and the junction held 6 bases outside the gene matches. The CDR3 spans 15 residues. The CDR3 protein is CASSLSRLAGNEQFF. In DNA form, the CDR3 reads TGTGCCAGCAGTTTATCGAGGCTAGCGGGGAATGAGCAGTTCTTC.

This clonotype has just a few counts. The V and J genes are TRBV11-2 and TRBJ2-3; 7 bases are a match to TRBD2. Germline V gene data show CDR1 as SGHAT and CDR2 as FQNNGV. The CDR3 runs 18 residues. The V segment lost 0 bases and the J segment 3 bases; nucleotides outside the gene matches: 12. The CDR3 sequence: CASSLDLAGVSGTDTQYF. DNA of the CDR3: TGTGCCAGCAGCTTAGATTTGGCGGGAGTTTCTGGAACAGATACGCAGTATTTT.

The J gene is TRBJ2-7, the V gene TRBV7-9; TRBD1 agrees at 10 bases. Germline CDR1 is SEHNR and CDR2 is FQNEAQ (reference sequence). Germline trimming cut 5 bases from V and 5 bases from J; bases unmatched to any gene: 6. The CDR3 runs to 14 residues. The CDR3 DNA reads TGTGCCAGCAGCACGGGACAGGGGAATCACGAGCAGTACTTC. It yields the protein CASSTGQGNHEQYF.

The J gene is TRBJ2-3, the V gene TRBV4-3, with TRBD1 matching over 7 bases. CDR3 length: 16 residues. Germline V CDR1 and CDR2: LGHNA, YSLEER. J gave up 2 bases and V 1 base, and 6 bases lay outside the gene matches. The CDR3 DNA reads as TGCGCCAGCAGCCAAGTGCGACAGGGAAACACAGATACGCAGTATTTT. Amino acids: CASSQVRQGNTDTQYF.

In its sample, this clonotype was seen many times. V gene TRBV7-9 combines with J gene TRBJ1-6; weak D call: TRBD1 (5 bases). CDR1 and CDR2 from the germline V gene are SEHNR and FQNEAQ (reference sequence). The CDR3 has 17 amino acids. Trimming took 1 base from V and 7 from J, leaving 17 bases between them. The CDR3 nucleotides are TGTGCCAGCAGCTTAGGAAAACCGGGACGGGGGAATTCACCCCTCCACTTT. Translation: CASSLGKPGRGNSPLHF.

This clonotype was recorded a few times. In DNA, the CDR3 is TGTGCCAGCAGCGCAGGATTTAATGAAAAACTGTTTTTT. Translating it yields CASSAGFNEKLFF. This sequence joins TRBV5-6 and TRBJ1-4; D uncertain. The CDR3 covers 13 residues. The germline gives CDR1 SGHDT, CDR2 YYEEEE. Trimming took off 4 bases at V and 4 bases at J, with 8 bases between the two ends.

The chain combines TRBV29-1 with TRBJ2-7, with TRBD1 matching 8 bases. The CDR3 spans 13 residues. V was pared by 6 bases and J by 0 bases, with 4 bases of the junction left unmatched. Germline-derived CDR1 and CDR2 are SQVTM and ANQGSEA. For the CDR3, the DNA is TGCAGCGTACAGGGGGGTCACTCCTACGAGCAGTACTTC. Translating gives CSVQGGHSYEQYF.

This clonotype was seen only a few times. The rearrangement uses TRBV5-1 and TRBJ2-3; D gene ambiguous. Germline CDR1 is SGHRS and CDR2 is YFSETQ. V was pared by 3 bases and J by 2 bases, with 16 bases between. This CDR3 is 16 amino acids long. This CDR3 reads CASSSTYEPTTDTQYF. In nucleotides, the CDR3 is TGCGCCAGCAGCTCAACGTACGAGCCTACCACAGATACGCAGTATTTT.

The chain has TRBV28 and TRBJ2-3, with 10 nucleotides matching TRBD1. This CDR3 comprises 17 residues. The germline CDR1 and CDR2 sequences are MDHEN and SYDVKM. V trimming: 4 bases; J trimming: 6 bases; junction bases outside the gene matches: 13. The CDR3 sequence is CASSWPGTGEKRDTQYF. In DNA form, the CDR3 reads TGTGCCAGCAGTTGGCCCGGGACAGGGGAGAAGAGGGATACGCAGTATTTT.

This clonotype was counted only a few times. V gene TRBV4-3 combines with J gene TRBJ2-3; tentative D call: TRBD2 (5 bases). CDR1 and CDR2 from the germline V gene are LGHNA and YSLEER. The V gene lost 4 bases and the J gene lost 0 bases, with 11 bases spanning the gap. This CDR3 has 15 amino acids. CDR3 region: CASSLARTSTDTQYF. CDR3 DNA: TGCGCCAGCAGCCTAGCGAGGACTAGCACAGATACGCAGTATTTT.

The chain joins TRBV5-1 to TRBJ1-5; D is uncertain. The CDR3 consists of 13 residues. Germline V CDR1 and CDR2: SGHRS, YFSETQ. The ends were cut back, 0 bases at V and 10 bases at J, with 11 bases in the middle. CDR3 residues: CASSLGAESPQHF. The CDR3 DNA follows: TGCGCCAGCAGCTTGGGCGCGGAGTCTCCCCAGCATTTT.

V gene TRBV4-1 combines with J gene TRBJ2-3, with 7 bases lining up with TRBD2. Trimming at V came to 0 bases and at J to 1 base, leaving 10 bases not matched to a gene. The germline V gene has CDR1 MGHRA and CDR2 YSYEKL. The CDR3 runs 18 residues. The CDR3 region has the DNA TGCGCCAGCAGCCAAGATGGGTGGTCTAGCGGACGCACAGATACGCAGTATTTT. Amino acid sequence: CASSQDGWSSGRTDTQYF.

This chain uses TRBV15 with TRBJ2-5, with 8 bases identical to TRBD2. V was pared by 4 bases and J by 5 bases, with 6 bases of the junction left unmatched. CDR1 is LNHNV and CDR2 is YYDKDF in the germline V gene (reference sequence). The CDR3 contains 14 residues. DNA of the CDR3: TGTGCCACCAGCACTCGGGGGGGCGGGGAGACCCAGTACTTC. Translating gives CATSTRGGGETQYF. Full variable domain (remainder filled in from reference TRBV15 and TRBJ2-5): DAMVIQNPRYQVTQFGKPVTLSCSQTLNHNVMYWYQQKSSQAPKLLFHYYDKDFNNEADTPDNFQSRRPNTSFCFLDIRSPGLGDTAMYLCATSTRGGGETQYFGPGTRLLVL.

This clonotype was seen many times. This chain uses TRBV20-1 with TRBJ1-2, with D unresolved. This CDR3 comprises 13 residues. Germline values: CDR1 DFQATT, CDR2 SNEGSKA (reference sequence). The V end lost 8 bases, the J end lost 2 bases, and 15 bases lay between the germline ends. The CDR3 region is CSSPTAKNYGYTF. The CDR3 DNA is TGCAGTTCTCCAACAGCGAAAAACTATGGCTACACCTTC.

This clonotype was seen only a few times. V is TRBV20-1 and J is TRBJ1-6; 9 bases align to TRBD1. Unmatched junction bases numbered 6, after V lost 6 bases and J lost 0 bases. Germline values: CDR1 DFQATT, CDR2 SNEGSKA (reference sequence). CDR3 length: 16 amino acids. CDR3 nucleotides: TGCAGTGCAGAGGACAGGGGAGGCTCCTATAATTCACCCCTCCACTTT. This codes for CSAEDRGGSYNSPLHF.

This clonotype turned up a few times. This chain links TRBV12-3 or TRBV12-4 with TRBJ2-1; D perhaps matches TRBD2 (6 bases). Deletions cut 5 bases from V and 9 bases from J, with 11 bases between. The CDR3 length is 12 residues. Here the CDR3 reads CASSLSGAEQFF. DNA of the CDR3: TGTGCCAGCAGTCTTAGCGGAGCTGAGCAGTTCTTC.

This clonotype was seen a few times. The CDR3 DNA reads as TGCAGTGCCACCCCGCAGGGGGCCGAGCAGTACTTC. This gives the protein CSATPQGAEQYF. The chain has TRBV20-1 and TRBJ2-7; TRBD1 aligns across 8 bases. The J segment lost 6 bases and the V segment lost 6 bases, leaving 7 bases of the junction unmatched. From germline, CDR1 is DFQATT and CDR2 SNEGSKA (reference sequence). CDR3 length: 12 amino acids.

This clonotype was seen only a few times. The CDR3: CASSFGGKDEQYF. The CDR3 DNA follows: TGTGCCAGCAGCTTCGGGGGAAAGGACGAGCAGTACTTC. The genes are TRBV7-2 and TRBJ2-7; tentative D call: TRBD2 (6 bases). Germline lookup yields CDR1 SGHTA and CDR2 FQGNSA. Trimming pared 3 bases from V and 5 bases from J, leaving 11 bases between. The length of the CDR3 is 13 residues.

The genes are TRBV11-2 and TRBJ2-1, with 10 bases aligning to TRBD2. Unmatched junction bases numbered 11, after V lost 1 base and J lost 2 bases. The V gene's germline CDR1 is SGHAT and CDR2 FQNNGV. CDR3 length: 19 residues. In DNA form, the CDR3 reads TGTGCCAGCAGCTTAGTACTAGCGGGACCCCTCTCCCCCTACAATGAGCAGTTCTTC. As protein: CASSLVLAGPLSPYNEQFF.

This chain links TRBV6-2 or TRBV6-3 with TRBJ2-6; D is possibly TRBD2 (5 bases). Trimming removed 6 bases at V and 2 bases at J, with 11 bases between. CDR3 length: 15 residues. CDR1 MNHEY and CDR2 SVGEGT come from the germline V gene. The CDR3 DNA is TGTGCCAGCAGCCTTACTAGACCTGGGGCCAACGTCCTGACTTTC. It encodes CASSLTRPGANVLTF.

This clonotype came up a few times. CDR3 sequence reads: CASSPPGGITEAFF. The CDR3 nucleotides read TGTGCCAGCTCACCCCCGGGTGGGATCACTGAAGCTTTCTTT. The chain couples TRBV18 to TRBJ1-1; D is unclear. Between the trimmed V and J ends, which lost 3 bases and 4 bases, there was a span of 12 bases. The CDR3 has 14 amino acids. Germline lookup yields CDR1 KGHSH and CDR2 LQKENI.

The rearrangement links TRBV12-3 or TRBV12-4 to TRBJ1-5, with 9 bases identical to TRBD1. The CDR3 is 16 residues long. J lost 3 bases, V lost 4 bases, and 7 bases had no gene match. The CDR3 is CASSSPGQGTNQPQHF. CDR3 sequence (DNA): TGTGCCAGCAGTTCTCCGGGACAGGGAACCAATCAGCCCCAGCATTTT.